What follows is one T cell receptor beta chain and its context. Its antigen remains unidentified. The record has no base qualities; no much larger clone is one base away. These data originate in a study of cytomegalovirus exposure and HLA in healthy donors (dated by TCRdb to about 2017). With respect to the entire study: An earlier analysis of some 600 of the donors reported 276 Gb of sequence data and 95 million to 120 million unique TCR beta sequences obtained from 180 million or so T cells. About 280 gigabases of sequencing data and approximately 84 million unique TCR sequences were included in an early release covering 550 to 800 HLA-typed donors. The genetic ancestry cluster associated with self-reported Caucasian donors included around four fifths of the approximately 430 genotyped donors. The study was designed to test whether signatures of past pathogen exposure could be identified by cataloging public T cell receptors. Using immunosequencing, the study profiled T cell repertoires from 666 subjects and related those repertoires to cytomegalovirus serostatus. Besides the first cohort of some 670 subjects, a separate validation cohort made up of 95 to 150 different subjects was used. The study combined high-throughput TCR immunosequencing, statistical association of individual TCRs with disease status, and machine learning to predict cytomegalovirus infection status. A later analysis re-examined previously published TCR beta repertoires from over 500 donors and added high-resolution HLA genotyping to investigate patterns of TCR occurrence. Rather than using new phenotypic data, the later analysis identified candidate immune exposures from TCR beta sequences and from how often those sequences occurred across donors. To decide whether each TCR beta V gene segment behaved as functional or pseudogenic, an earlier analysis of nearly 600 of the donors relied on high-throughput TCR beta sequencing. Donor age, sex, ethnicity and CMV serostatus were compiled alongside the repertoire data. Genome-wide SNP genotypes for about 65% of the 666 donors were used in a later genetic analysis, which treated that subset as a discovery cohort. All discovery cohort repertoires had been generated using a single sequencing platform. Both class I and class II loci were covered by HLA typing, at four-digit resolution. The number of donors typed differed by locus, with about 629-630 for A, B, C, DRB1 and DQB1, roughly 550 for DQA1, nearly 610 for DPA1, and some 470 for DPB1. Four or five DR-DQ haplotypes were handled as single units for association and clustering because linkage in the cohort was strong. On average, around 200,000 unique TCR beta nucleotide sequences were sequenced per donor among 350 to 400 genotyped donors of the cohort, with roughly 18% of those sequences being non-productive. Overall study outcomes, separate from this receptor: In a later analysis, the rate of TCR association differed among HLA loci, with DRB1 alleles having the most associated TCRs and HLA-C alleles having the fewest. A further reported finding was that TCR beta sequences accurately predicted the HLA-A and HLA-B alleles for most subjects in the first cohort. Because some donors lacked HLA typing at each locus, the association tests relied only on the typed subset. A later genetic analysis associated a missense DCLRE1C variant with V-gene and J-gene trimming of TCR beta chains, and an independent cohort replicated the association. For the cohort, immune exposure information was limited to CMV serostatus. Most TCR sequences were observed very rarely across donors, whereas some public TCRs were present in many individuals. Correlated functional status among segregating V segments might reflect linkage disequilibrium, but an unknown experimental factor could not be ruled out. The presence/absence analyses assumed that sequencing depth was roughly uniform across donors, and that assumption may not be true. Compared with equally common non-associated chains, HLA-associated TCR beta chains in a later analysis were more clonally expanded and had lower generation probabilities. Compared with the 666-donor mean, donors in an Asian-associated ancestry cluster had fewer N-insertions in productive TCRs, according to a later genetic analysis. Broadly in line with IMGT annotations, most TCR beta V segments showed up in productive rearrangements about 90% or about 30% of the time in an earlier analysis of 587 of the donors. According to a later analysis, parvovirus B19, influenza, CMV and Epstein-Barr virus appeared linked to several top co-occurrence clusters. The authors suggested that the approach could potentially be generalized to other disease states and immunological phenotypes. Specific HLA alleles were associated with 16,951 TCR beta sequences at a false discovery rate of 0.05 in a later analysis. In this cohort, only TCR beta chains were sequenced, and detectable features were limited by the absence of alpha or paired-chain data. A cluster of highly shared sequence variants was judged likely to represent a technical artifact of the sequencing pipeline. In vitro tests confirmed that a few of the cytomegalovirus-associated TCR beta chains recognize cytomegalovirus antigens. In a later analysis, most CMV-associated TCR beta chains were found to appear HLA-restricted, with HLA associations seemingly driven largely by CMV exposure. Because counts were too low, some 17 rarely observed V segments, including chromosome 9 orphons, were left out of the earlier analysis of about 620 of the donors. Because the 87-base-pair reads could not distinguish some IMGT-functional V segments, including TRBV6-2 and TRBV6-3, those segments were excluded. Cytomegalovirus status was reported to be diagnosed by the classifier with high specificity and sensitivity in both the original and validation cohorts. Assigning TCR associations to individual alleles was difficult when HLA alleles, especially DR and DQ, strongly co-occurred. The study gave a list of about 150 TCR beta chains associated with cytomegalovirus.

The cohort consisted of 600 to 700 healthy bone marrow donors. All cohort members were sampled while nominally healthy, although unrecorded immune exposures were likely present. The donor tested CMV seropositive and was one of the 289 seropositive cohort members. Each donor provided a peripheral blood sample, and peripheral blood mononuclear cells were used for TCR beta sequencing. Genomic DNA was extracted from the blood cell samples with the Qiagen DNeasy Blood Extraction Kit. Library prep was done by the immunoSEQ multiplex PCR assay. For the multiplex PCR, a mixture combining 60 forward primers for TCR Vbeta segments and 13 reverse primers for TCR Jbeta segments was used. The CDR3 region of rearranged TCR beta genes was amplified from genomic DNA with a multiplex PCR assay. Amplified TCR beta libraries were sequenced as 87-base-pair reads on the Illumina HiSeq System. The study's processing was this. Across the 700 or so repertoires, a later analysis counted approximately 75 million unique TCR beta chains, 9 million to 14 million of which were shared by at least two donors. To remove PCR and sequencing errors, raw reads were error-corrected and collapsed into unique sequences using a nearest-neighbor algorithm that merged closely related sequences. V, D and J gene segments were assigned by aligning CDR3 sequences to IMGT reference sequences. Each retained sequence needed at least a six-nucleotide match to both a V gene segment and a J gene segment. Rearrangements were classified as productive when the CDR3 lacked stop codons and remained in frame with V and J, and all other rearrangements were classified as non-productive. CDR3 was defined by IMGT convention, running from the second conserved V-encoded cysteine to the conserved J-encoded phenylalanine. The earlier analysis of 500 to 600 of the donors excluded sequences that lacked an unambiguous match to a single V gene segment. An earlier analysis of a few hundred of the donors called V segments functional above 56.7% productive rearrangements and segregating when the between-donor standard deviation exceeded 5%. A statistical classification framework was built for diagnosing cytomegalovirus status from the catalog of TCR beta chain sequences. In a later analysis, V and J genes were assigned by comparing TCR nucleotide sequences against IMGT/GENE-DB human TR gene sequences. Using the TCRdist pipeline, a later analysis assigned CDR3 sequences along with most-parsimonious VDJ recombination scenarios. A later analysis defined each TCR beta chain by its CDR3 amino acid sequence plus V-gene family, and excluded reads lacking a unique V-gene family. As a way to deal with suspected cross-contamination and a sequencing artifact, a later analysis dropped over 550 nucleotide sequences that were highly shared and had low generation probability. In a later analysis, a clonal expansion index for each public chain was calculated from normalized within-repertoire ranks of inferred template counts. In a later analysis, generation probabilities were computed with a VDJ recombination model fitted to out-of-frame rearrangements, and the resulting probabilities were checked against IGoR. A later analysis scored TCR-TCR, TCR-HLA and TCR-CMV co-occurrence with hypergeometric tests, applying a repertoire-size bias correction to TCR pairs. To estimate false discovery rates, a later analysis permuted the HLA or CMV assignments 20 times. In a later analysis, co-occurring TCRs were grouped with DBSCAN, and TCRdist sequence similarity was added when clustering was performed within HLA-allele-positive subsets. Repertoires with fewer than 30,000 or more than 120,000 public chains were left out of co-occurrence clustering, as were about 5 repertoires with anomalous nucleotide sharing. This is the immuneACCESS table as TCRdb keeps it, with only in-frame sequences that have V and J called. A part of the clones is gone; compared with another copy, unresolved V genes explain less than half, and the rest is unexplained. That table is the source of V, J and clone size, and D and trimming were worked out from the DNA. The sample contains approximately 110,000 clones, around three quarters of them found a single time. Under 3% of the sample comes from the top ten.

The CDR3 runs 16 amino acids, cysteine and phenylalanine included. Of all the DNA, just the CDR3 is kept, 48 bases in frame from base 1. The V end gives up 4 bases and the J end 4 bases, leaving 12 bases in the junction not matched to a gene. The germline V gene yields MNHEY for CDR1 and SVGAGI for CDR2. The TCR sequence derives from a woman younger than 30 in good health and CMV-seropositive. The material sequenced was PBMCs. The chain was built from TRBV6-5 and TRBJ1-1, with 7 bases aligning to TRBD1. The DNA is TGTGCCAGCAGTTCTAGGGCAGGGGGAGCAAGCACTGAAGCTTTCTTT. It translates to CASSSRAGGASTEAFF.